Listed below are T cell receptor beta chains from one sample, sequenced in a study of blood T cells in healthy people across ages. TCRdb fed the 5' RACE reads into MiXCR, producing one record per CDR3 protein. The sample has about 900,000 distinct CDR3 sequences; approximately 49% are singletons. Material: blood. The origin of the receptors is a man aged 30 to 39 in good health. Each CDR3 is given with its conserved first and last residue.

TRBJ1-5 TRBV5-6 CASSLHVDNQPQHF
TRBJ2-7 TRBV6-1 CASSYDRPHYEQYF
TRBJ2-5 TRBV7-8 CASSRGTGSHERYF
TRBJ2-2 TRBV11-1 CANSFDFSGANTGELFF
TRBJ2-3 TRBV6-6 CASSYSGSGDTQYF
TRBJ1-2 TRBV27 CASKGPVYGYTF
TRBJ2-5 TRBV6-6 CASRWGAARETQYF
TRBJ2-1 TRBV4-2 CASSQDRAGGGAYNEQFF
TRBJ2-2 TRBV5-1 CASSYRDGGTGELFF
TRBJ2-1 TRBV29-1 CSVVEAGGNEQFF
TRBJ1-2 TRBV4-2 CASSQKEGSPYGYTF